This record looks at one T cell receptor (beta chain) sequence and its context. The V gene end was trimmed by 4 bases and the J gene end by 5 bases; junction bases not matched to a gene: 2. The CDR3 loop spans 13 amino acids. The germline CDR1 and CDR2 sequences are SGHAT and FQNNGV. The data stem from a study of blood T cell repertoires in COVID-19. Study in general: Italy, Spain and the United States were the sources of the convalescent and acute COVID-19 samples.

Using immunoSEQ multiplex PCR, the repertoire was profiled, and TCRdb retains in-frame clones only, with some absent. The sample yields a few hundred thousand clones, nearly 90% seen once. The sequencing sample was made of peripheral blood. The TCR sequence derives from a man in his fifties with COVID-19, enrolled during active disease. The chain is built from TRBV11-2 and TRBJ2-1; the match to TRBD1 covers 7 bases. The CDR3 is CASSWGTDNEQFF. CDR3 nucleotides: TGTGCCAGCAGCTGGGGGACAGACAATGAGCAGTTCTTC.